The 8 T cell receptor beta chains below were found in one sample sequenced in a study of T cell responses to AZD1222 COVID-19 vaccine. Assay used: immunoSEQ multiplex PCR; TCRdb lists only in-frame clones, some missing. Among 150,000 or so clones listed, 90% were seen once. This specimen consisted of peripheral blood, obtained on day 0 of AZD1222 vaccination. These receptor sequences come from an adult in good health.

This clone appeared a single time. The rearrangement uses TRBV14 and TRBJ1-6; D remains unclear. CDR3 size: 15 residues. The V and J ends lost 0 bases and 7 bases respectively, with 10 bases between them. From germline, CDR1 is SGHDN and CDR2 FVKESK. CDR3 nucleotides: TGTGCCAGCAGCCAAGATACCGGTTTCAATTCACCCCTCCACTTT. As protein: CASSQDTGFNSPLHF.

This chain links TRBV5-6 with TRBJ2-4; TRBD1 matches 8 bases. CDR1 is SGHDT, CDR2 YYEEEE, per germline. CDR3 length: 16 residues. J lost 0 bases, V lost 4 bases, and 6 bases had no gene match. The CDR3 here is CASSLGTGLAKNIQYF. CDR3 sequence (DNA): TGTGCCAGCAGCCTTGGGACAGGTCTAGCCAAAAACATTCAGTACTTC.

V is TRBV2 and J is TRBJ1-2, with D tentatively TRBD1 (6 bases). Germline CDR1 SNHLY, CDR2 FYNNEI. V lost 2 bases and J lost 7, with 11 bases in between. The CDR3 loop spans 13 amino acids. The CDR3 nucleotides read TGTGCCAGCAGTGAATCAGGGGTGGGTGGCTACACCTTC. Its protein product is CASSESGVGGYTF.

J is TRBJ2-1 and V is TRBV7-2; tentative D call: TRBD1 (6 bases). Germline V lookup: CDR1 SGHTA, CDR2 FQGNSA. V was trimmed by 3 bases and J by 11 bases, leaving 11 bases between them. The CDR3 contains 12 residues. CDR3 region: CASSLDSIKQFF. The DNA of the CDR3 is TGTGCCAGCAGCTTGGACAGTATTAAGCAGTTCTTC.

The table lists this clone with a count of one. The chain uses TRBV2 and TRBJ1-2; no firm D call. CDR1 is SNHLY and CDR2 is FYNNEI in the germline V gene. V was pared by 6 bases and J by 5 bases, with 16 bases between. The CDR3 sequence is 14 residues long. CDR3 region: CASSLNGEPYGYTF. The DNA of the CDR3 is TGTGCCAGCAGCTTAAACGGGGAACCTTATGGCTACACCTTC. Combining the CDR3 with reference TRBV2 and TRBJ1-2 gives the whole variable domain EPEVTQTPSHQVTQMGQEVILRCVPISNHLYFYWYRQILGQKVEFLVSFYNNEISEKSEIFDDQFSVERPDGSNFTLKIRSTKLEDSAMYFCASSLNGEPYGYTFGSGTRLTVV.

V and J are TRBV19 and TRBJ1-1, with D unclear. CDR1 is LNHDA and CDR2 is SQIVND in the germline V gene (reference sequence). V gave up 3 bases and J gave up 3 bases, with 8 bases separating them. This CDR3 has 13 residues. In DNA form, the CDR3 reads TGTGCCAGTAGTATGAGCGGATACACTGAAGCTTTCTTT. Translation gives CASSMSGYTEAFF.

The chain links TRBV14 to TRBJ1-2; the D gene is possibly TRBD1 (5 bases). Trimming shortened V by 2 bases and J by 8 bases, and 15 bases separated the two germline ends. CDR3 size: 14 residues. CDR1 is SGHDN and CDR2 is FVKESK in the germline V gene. The CDR3, as DNA: TGTGCCAGCAGCCAAAAGACCCTCCAGGGAGGCTACACCTTC. Its protein is CASSQKTLQGGYTF.

This chain joins TRBV24-1 and TRBJ2-2, with a tentative D call TRBD1 (5 bases). The CDR3 is made up of 15 amino acids. V was trimmed by 5 bases and J by 1 base, leaving 10 bases between them. Germline CDR1 is KGHDR and CDR2 is SFDVKD. The CDR3 loop reads CATSGAQGNTGELFF. In nucleotides, the CDR3 is TGTGCCACCAGTGGCGCTCAGGGGAACACCGGGGAGCTGTTTTTT.